Listed below are T cell receptor beta chains from one sample, sequenced in a study of blood T cells in healthy people across ages. TCRdb reanalysed the 5' RACE reads using MiXCR and keeps one entry per CDR3 protein. This sample has fewer than 2,000,000 distinct CDR3 sequences, with approximately 40% found just once. Sequenced: blood. These receptors came from a human donor in good health. CDR3s include the opening cysteine and the closing phenylalanine or tryptophan. The order of the fields is CDR3 protein, V gene.

cdr3_aa: CASSHSITRQETQYF; v_call: TRBV4-3
cdr3_aa: CASSLATSTGELFF; v_call: TRBV5-1
cdr3_aa: CASTAWGSSYEQYF; v_call: TRBV28
cdr3_aa: CAISESLGSNQPRHF; v_call: TRBV10-3
cdr3_aa: CASSLEWTNTQYF; v_call: TRBV5-5
cdr3_aa: CASSYSLDREGYTF; v_call: TRBV6-6
cdr3_aa: CASSPEPHRDEQFF; v_call: TRBV5-1
cdr3_aa: CASSPGRGDGYTF; v_call: TRBV12-3/TRBV12-4
cdr3_aa: CASSFGTGLTEAFF; v_call: TRBV7-2
cdr3_aa: CAVREDHGGYTF; v_call: TRBV6-1
cdr3_aa: CASRWDSQTYEQYF; v_call: TRBV5-4
cdr3_aa: CASGLGQGITDTQYF; v_call: TRBV12-5
cdr3_aa: CASSQGTGGWDTEAFF; v_call: TRBV4-1
cdr3_aa: CASSLFNRGFGYTF; v_call: TRBV7-9
cdr3_aa: CSARLFGTSAQTQYF; v_call: TRBV20-1
cdr3_aa: CASSSGSGGSSYNEQFF; v_call: TRBV11-2
cdr3_aa: CASSSSGLSSYEQYF; v_call: TRBV7-2
cdr3_aa: CASFRDLSGGPYNEQFF; v_call: TRBV18
cdr3_aa: CASSLDDGLYEQYF; v_call: TRBV28
cdr3_aa: CASSLWPERETQYF; v_call: TRBV11-2
cdr3_aa: CASSYPQGAMNTEAFF; v_call: TRBV6-2/TRBV6-3
cdr3_aa: CAISEPSDRQETQYF; v_call: TRBV10-3
cdr3_aa: CASSQGGSGAAFF; v_call: TRBV3-1
cdr3_aa: CASSPARNRGLTEAFF; v_call: TRBV7-9
cdr3_aa: CASTGREASYEQYF; v_call: TRBV12-3/TRBV12-4
cdr3_aa: CSARDRGSQETQYF; v_call: TRBV20-1
cdr3_aa: CASSQMLNTGELFF; v_call: TRBV4-2
cdr3_aa: CASSVRSSEGIQYF; v_call: TRBV9
cdr3_aa: CASSHSGDSYNEQFF; v_call: TRBV7-3
cdr3_aa: CASSGVGHSSYNEQFF; v_call: TRBV5-1
cdr3_aa: CASSFGTGGSSPLHF; v_call: TRBV5-1
cdr3_aa: CASSLIEGEETQYF; v_call: TRBV28
cdr3_aa: CASTGAGTSEDDEQFF; v_call: TRBV28
cdr3_aa: CASSFLAKQETQYF; v_call: TRBV5-1
cdr3_aa: CASSLAIVAGEETQYF; v_call: TRBV5-1
cdr3_aa: CSVVLENYGYTF; v_call: TRBV29-1
cdr3_aa: CASSSPTSGGSDIQYF; v_call: TRBV7-2
cdr3_aa: CASSPRRVMNTEAFF; v_call: TRBV7-6
cdr3_aa: CATSFGGGFF; v_call: TRBV13
cdr3_aa: CASKGDLNTEAFF; v_call: TRBV7-2
cdr3_aa: CSVGTGPYGYTF; v_call: TRBV29-1
cdr3_aa: CASSFRSGGARDTQYF; v_call: TRBV5-6
cdr3_aa: CASSLESWGSTDTQYF; v_call: TRBV7-2
cdr3_aa: CAISDPVVSDTQYF; v_call: TRBV10-3